The present TCR beta chain was sequenced within a study of blood T cell repertoires in COVID-19. Cohort 3 recovered donors had two negative PCRs, clearance, or symptom resolution. In the study's own analysis: The assay estimated nucleated cells by amplifying reference gene primers. The data were produced by immunoSEQ multiplex PCR, yet TCRdb's version contains in-frame clones alone and is incomplete. V, J and clone size were drawn from that table, and D and trimming were deduced from the DNA. The sample holds about 320,000 clones; around 90% are singletons and the top ten take approximately 5.4%. This CDR3 is 15 amino acids long. Trimming shortened V by 6 bases and J by 0 bases, and 14 bases separated the two germline ends. From germline, CDR1 is SGHAT and CDR2 FQDESV (reference sequence).

This TCR was recovered from a young woman who had recovered from COVID-19. Sequences were obtained from PBMCs or T cells enriched from blood (not recorded which). The chain combines TRBV11-1 with TRBJ1-1; D is perhaps TRBD1 (5 bases). The CDR3 DNA reads as TGTGCCAGCAGACATAGCGGGGGATTGAACACTGAAGCTTTCTTT. Translated, it gives CASRHSGGLNTEAFF.